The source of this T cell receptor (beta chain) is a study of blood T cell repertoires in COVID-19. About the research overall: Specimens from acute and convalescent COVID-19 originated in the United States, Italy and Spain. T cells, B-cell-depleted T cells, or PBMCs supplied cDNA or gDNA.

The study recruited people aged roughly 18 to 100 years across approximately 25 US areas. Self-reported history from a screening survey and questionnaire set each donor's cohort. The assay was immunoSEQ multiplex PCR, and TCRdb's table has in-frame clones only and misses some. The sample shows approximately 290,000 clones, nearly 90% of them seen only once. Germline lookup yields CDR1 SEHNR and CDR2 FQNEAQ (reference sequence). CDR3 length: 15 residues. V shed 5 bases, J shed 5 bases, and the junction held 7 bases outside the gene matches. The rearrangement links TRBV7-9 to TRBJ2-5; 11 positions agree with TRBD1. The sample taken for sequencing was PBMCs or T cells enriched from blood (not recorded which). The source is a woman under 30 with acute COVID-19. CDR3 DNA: TGTGCCAGCAGCCCGTCCTGGACAGGGGGCGAGACCCAGTACTTC. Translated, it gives CASSPSWTGGETQYF.